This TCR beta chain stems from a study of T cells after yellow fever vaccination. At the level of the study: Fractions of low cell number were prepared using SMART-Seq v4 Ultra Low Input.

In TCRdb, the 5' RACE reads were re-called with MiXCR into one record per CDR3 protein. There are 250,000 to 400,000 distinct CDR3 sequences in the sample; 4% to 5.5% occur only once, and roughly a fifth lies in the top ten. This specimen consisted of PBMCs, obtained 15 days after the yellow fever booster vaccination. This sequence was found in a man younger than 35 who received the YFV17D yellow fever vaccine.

The CDR3 DNA is TGTTCAAGCAGTTTAATCGGGACTAGCGGACAAAACATTCAGTACTTC. Its protein product is CSSSLIGTSGQNIQYF. The rearrangement uses TRBV28 and TRBJ2-4; 11 positions match TRBD2. CDR1 is MDHEN, CDR2 SYDVKM, per germline. The CDR3 has 16 residues.